These 28 T cell receptor beta chains were all obtained from the same sample, sequenced in a study of TIL therapy for anti-PD-1-resistant metastatic lung cancer. The sample's time point: pre-treatment sample, taken before nivolumab and TIL therapy. This was the immunoSEQ v3 assay. Assay used: immunoSEQ multiplex PCR; TCRdb lists only in-frame clones, some missing. This sample has tens of thousands of clones, with roughly 84% found just once. Sequenced here: blood, sampled at baseline. These receptors originate from a person aged 25-80 years with non-small cell lung cancer.

This chain uses TRBV7-9 with TRBJ1-1, with a weak D call TRBD1 (6 bases). CDR3 length equals 12 residues. Deletions cut 5 bases from V and 4 bases from J, with 8 bases between. Germline CDR1 and CDR2: SEHNR and FQNEAQ (reference sequence). The CDR3 nucleotides read TGTGCCAGCAGCACACAGGGCACTGAAGCTTTCTTT. It specifies CASSTQGTEAFF.

This clone was counted between two and nine times. This chain joins TRBV5-1 and TRBJ2-7; D ambiguous. The V and J ends lost 4 bases and 3 bases respectively, with 11 bases between them. The CDR3 runs 13 residues. Germline CDR1 SGHRS, CDR2 YFSETQ. CDR3 DNA: TGCGCCAGCAGCCGCCCGCCTAACTACGAGCAGTACTTC. Translated: CASSRPPNYEQYF.

This clone was observed a few times. The rearrangement joins TRBV9 to TRBJ1-1, with D possibly being TRBD1 (6 bases). V was shortened by 3 bases and J by 1 base, with 10 bases between the two germline ends. The CDR3 length is 14 residues. In germline, CDR1 is SGDLS, CDR2 YYNGEE. CDR3 in amino acids: CASSGIQGNTEAFF. Here the CDR3 DNA reads TGTGCCAGCAGCGGAATACAGGGGAACACTGAAGCTTTCTTT.

There are a few counts of this clone. The chain combines TRBV12-5 with TRBJ1-5; D remains unclear. V was trimmed by 7 bases and J by 2 bases, leaving 12 bases between them. Germline V gene lookup returns CDR1 LGHNT and CDR2 FRNRAP. The CDR3 is made up of 14 amino acids. The CDR3 protein is CASVNTGGNQPQHF. The CDR3 DNA reads as TGTGCTAGTGTTAACACTGGGGGCAATCAGCCCCAGCATTTT.

The gene calls are TRBV10-3 and TRBJ2-7; D remains ambiguous. Trimming took off 10 bases at V and 2 bases at J, with 15 bases between the two ends. The CDR3 is made up of 13 amino acids. The germline CDR1 and CDR2 sequences are ENHRY and SYGVKD. The CDR3: CATQERVTYEQYF. The CDR3 DNA sequence: TGTGCCACCCAAGAACGGGTCACCTACGAGCAGTACTTC.

The gene calls are TRBV18 and TRBJ2-3; 9 nucleotides line up with TRBD1. V lost 4 bases to trimming and J lost 3 bases; unmatched junction nucleotides: 5. This CDR3 has 15 amino acids. Germline V gene data show CDR1 as KGHSH and CDR2 as LQKENI. The CDR3 DNA follows: TGTGCCAGCTCACGTCCGGGACAGGGAACAGATACGCAGTATTTT. It encodes CASSRPGQGTDTQYF.

The V and J genes are TRBV2 and TRBJ1-1; weak D call: TRBD1 (5 bases). The germline V gene encodes CDR1 SNHLY and CDR2 FYNNEI. V lost 1 base, J lost 3 bases, and 12 bases lay in between. The CDR3 is 15 amino acids. The CDR3 reads CASSEESGGYTEAFF. The CDR3 coding sequence is TGTGCCAGCAGTGAAGAGTCCGGGGGGTACACTGAAGCTTTCTTT.

The rearrangement joins TRBV3-1 (or the pseudogene TRBV3-2) to TRBJ2-3; 11 nucleotides match TRBD2. The CDR3 loop spans 15 amino acids. Germline loops: CDR1 LGHDT, CDR2 YNNKEL (reference sequence). J gave up 3 bases and V 4 bases, and 3 bases lay outside the gene matches. The CDR3 sequence: CASSPGTSGTDTQYF. The CDR3 coding sequence is TGTGCCAGCAGCCCAGGGACTAGCGGAACAGATACGCAGTATTTT.

The chain is built from TRBV10-3 and TRBJ2-3; D is unclear. Trimming left V 9 bases short and J 6 bases short, with 19 bases between. The CDR3 loop spans 14 amino acids. The germline gives CDR1 ENHRY, CDR2 SYGVKD. This CDR3 reads CAIRSASLADTQYF. CDR3 coding DNA: TGTGCCATAAGATCGGCGTCGCTCGCCGATACGCAGTATTTT.

The gene calls are TRBV9 and TRBJ1-1, with D uncertain. Germline CDR1 and CDR2: SGDLS and YYNGEE. V gave up 1 base and J gave up 0 bases, with 4 bases separating them. The CDR3 spans 13 residues. This CDR3 is CASSVFMNTEAFF. DNA of the CDR3: TGTGCCAGCAGCGTATTTATGAACACTGAAGCTTTCTTT.

V gene TRBV5-8 combines with J gene TRBJ1-5, with a possible D match to TRBD1 (5 bases). There are 16 residues in the CDR3. Per germline, CDR1 SGHTS and CDR2 YDEGEE. Deletions cut 0 bases from V and 6 bases from J, with 16 bases between. The CDR3 protein is CASSLEGWQAGQPQHF. CDR3 nucleotide sequence: TGTGCCAGCAGCTTGGAGGGGTGGCAGGCCGGTCAGCCCCAGCATTTT. Filled out from reference TRBV5-8 and TRBJ1-5, the complete variable domain reads EAGVTQSPTHLIKTRGQQATLRCSPISGHTSVYWYQQALGLGLQFLLWYDEGEERNRGNFPPRFSGRQFPNYSSELNVNALELEDSALYLCASSLEGWQAGQPQHFGDGTRLSIL.

The chain links TRBV19 to TRBJ2-2; no clear D gene. This CDR3 comprises 16 residues. The V end lost 4 bases, the J end lost 6 bases, and 18 bases lay between the germline ends. The V gene's germline CDR1 is LNHDA and CDR2 SQIVND (reference sequence). The CDR3 DNA reads TGTGCCAGTAGTACCCCTACAATAGGTGCCGCCGGGGAGCTGTTTTTT. Protein: CASSTPTIGAAGELFF.

The chain links TRBV2 to TRBJ1-2; D unresolved. Trimming took off 6 bases at V and 4 bases at J, with 12 bases between the two ends. The CDR3 consists of 13 residues. Germline loops: CDR1 SNHLY, CDR2 FYNNEI. CDR3 DNA: TGTGCCAGCAGATTGGAGGCCGGCTATGGCTACACCTTC. It encodes CASRLEAGYGYTF.

CDR3 sequence: CAWSSPGQGDNQPQHF. DNA for the CDR3: TGTGCCTGGAGTTCCCCGGGCCAGGGGGATAATCAGCCCCAGCATTTT. The rearrangement links TRBV30 to TRBJ1-5; 7 nucleotides align to TRBD1. CDR3 length: 16 amino acids. V lost 2 bases and J lost 4; bases outside the gene matches: 11. From germline, CDR1 is GTSNPN and CDR2 SVGIG (reference sequence).

The chain has TRBV28 and TRBJ1-2; D remains unclear. CDR3 length: 14 residues. Germline CDR1 reads MDHEN; CDR2 reads SYDVKM. Trimming removed 4 bases from V and 2 bases from J, with 11 bases in between. The CDR3 nucleotides read TGTGCCAGCAGTTCCAGTCTCCCCAACTATGGCTACACCTTC. Its translation is CASSSSLPNYGYTF.

J is TRBJ2-7 and V is TRBV6-6; D may be TRBD1 or TRBD2 (5 bases each). CDR1 and CDR2 (germline): MNHNY, SVGAGI (reference sequence). The CDR3 contains 13 residues. Between the trimmed V and J ends, which lost 4 bases and 0 bases, there was a span of 7 bases. Here the CDR3 DNA reads TGTGCCAGCAGTTGGGACCGCTCCTACGAGCAGTACTTC. Its translation: CASSWDRSYEQYF.

The chain recombines TRBV2 with TRBJ2-7; 9 bases match TRBD1. Germline lookup yields CDR1 SNHLY and CDR2 FYNNEI. The CDR3 runs to 14 residues. The V segment lost 5 bases and the J segment 6 bases; nucleotides outside the gene matches: 8. CDR3 in amino acids: CASSSGTGSAEQYF. The CDR3 DNA reads as TGTGCCAGCAGTTCCGGGACAGGGTCCGCCGAGCAGTACTTC.

The genes are TRBV10-1 and TRBJ2-7; D not certain. This CDR3 region has 13 residues. V was trimmed by 2 bases and J by 3 bases, leaving 8 bases between them. Germline-derived CDR1 and CDR2 are WNHNN and SYGVQD (reference sequence). Here the CDR3 DNA reads TGCGCCAGCAGTGAGGCCCAAAACTACGAGCAGTACTTC. Translating it yields CASSEAQNYEQYF.

The chain employs TRBV7-2 and TRBJ1-2; D ambiguous. V dropped 1 base and J dropped 4 bases, with 19 bases sitting between them. The CDR3 loop spans 17 amino acids. From germline, CDR1 is SGHTA and CDR2 FQGNSA. The CDR3 is CASSLVIVGSPFYGYTF. In DNA form, the CDR3 reads TGTGCCAGCAGCTTAGTGATTGTGGGGTCCCCCTTCTATGGCTACACCTTC.

This clone was recorded only once. The chain recombines TRBV3-1 (or the pseudogene TRBV3-2) with TRBJ2-2; possibly TRBD2 for D (5 bases). V was cut by 1 base and J by 2 bases, with 11 bases left in between. The CDR3 is 16 residues long. Germline-derived CDR1 and CDR2 are LGHDT and YNNKEL (reference sequence). CDR3 protein: CASSQGGRTNTGELFF. The CDR3 nucleotides are TGTGCCAGCAGCCAAGGAGGGCGAACTAACACCGGGGAGCTGTTTTTT.

The chain recombines TRBV19 with TRBJ1-1, with D perhaps TRBD1 (5 bases). The length of the CDR3 is 13 residues. V lost 6 bases to trimming and J lost 1 base, with 9 bases between them. The germline V gene has CDR1 LNHDA and CDR2 SQIVND (reference sequence). As DNA, the CDR3 is TGTGCCAGTAGCCCCACAGGGAACACTGAAGCTTTCTTT. Translating gives CASSPTGNTEAFF.

V usage is TRBV30 and J usage is TRBJ2-7; the match to TRBD2 covers 7 bases. V trimming: 8 bases; J trimming: 3 bases; junction bases outside the gene matches: 10. The CDR3 sequence is 13 residues long. The V gene's germline CDR1 is GTSNPN and CDR2 SVGIG (reference sequence). CDR3 sequence (DNA): TGTGCCGGGACTAAGGCCCCACACTACGAGCAGTACTTC. Its protein product is CAGTKAPHYEQYF.

J is TRBJ2-7 and V is TRBV27, with 10 bases aligning to TRBD2. The CDR3 is 16 amino acids. The V gene end was trimmed by 2 bases and the J gene end by 3 bases; junction bases not matched to a gene: 7. The V gene's germline CDR1 is MNHEY and CDR2 SMNVEV (reference sequence). The CDR3: CASSLRIPSGSYEQYF. In DNA form, the CDR3 reads TGTGCCAGCAGTTTACGTATTCCTAGCGGGAGCTACGAGCAGTACTTC.

The chain combines TRBV3-1 (or the pseudogene TRBV3-2) with TRBJ2-3, with 8 bases identical to TRBD2. The V and J ends lost 3 bases and 4 bases, in that order; junction bases with no gene match: 9. The CDR3 loop spans 16 amino acids. The germline V gene has CDR1 LGHDT and CDR2 YNNKEL (reference sequence). CDR3 in DNA: TGTGCCAGCAGCCATAGAGCGGGGGTAGTTTCAGATACGCAGTATTTT. It yields the protein CASSHRAGVVSDTQYF.

V usage is TRBV27 and J usage is TRBJ2-1; D perhaps matches TRBD2 (5 bases). From germline, CDR1 is MNHEY and CDR2 SMNVEV (reference sequence). CDR3 size: 11 residues. The V and J ends lost 3 bases and 11 bases respectively, with 8 bases between them. The CDR3 spells CASSLGAKQFF. In DNA, the CDR3 is TGTGCCAGCAGTTTGGGAGCAAAGCAGTTCTTC.

V usage is TRBV6-1 and J usage is TRBJ1-6, with D possibly TRBD1 on 5 matching bases. This CDR3 region has 15 residues. Trimming shortened V by 3 bases and J by 7 bases, and 13 bases separated the two germline ends. CDR1 is MNHNS and CDR2 is SASEGT in the germline V gene. In DNA, the CDR3 is TGTGCCAGCAGTGAGGTTGGTGCAGGGAATTCACCCCTCCACTTT. Encoded protein: CASSEVGAGNSPLHF.

This clone was counted between two and nine times. The chain combines TRBV4-1 with TRBJ1-5; perhaps TRBD1 as D (5 bases). CDR3 length: 17 amino acids. Trimming cost V 4 bases and J 0 bases, with 16 bases left between them. Per the germline V gene, CDR1 is MGHRA and CDR2 is YSYEKL. As DNA, the CDR3 is TGCGCCAGCAGCCTAGGCCGGGGCAGACATAGCAATCAGCCCCAGCATTTT. Its translation is CASSLGRGRHSNQPQHF.

V and J are TRBV19 and TRBJ1-2; no definite D call. The V end lost 4 bases, the J end lost 4 bases, and 13 bases lay between the germline ends. This CDR3 is 14 amino acids long. Looked up from germline, CDR1 is LNHDA and CDR2 is SQIVND (reference sequence). The CDR3 nucleotides read TGTGCCAGTAGTACGCGAGACACCTTCTATGGCTACACCTTC. This codes for CASSTRDTFYGYTF.